The sequence of this TCR beta chain was determined in a study of Tregs in tolerant kidney transplant recipients. The study, taken as a whole, reports: Few patients were studied, so findings need validation in larger groups.

This CDR3 is 15 amino acids long. The germline V gene has CDR1 MNHEY and CDR2 SVGAGI. V lost 0 bases to trimming and J lost 3 bases, with 8 bases between them. Sequencing used immunoSEQ multiplex PCR; TCRdb keeps in-frame clones, though not all of them. Altogether 90,000 to 150,000 clones are present, 85% to 95% being singletons, with the ten largest covering approximately 0.59%. Unstimulated regulatory T cells (CD4+CD25+CD127-), CD4+CD25- non-regulatory cells, CD4 and CD8 cells were FACS-sorted from thawed PBMCs. As concerns this clone: The target antigen is unknown.

This chain links TRBV6-5 with TRBJ1-4, with D maybe TRBD1 (5 bases). This sequence was found in a human donor in good health. Sequencing used CD4+ T cells from blood. CDR3 coding DNA: TGTGCCAGCAGTTACTCAGGGGCGGCTAATGAAAAACTGTTTTTT. Its protein product is CASSYSGAANEKLFF.